A selection of T cell receptor beta chains follows, all from one sample in a study of radiation and T cells in renal cell carcinoma. Here immunoSEQ multiplex PCR was the method, and the copy in TCRdb shows in-frame clones only, minus some. The profile covers approximately 100,000 clones, with 80% to 90% appearing a single time and approximately 7.9% taken by the ten largest. Sequenced here: blood, sampled from a patient whose treatment included radiotherapy and nephrectomy. The receptors come from a man between 50 and 59 years old with renal cell carcinoma. The CDR3 runs from the conserved cysteine through the conserved F or W. The D gene is left open where the match is weak. Clone size appears in some rows only: once, few, many, or a class for an expanded clone.

clone_size cdr3_length j_call d_call v_call cdr3_aa cdr3_nt
. 14 TRBJ2-3 TRBD2 TRBV30 CAWSVRGVTDTQYF TGTGCCTGGAGTGTACGGGGGGTTACAGATACGCAGTATTTT
. 13 TRBJ2-7 . TRBV2 CASSSEGAYEQYF TGTGCCAGCAGCTCAGAAGGGGCCTACGAGCAGTACTTC
. 15 TRBJ2-1 TRBD1 TRBV9 CASSDRQGIGNEQFF TGTGCCAGCAGCGATAGACAGGGGATCGGAAATGAGCAGTTCTTC
. 14 TRBJ2-3 TRBD2 TRBV6-5 CASSPGGASDTQYF TGTGCCAGCAGTCCCGGGGGGGCCTCAGATACGCAGTATTTT
. 14 TRBJ2-7 TRBD1 TRBV27 CASSYLGQDYEQYF TGTGCCAGCAGTTACCTCGGACAGGACTACGAGCAGTACTTC
few 13 TRBJ2-2 . TRBV13 CATDLGGRGELFF TGTGCCACCGACTTAGGGGGGCGCGGGGAGCTGTTTTTT
. 14 TRBJ1-2 . TRBV6-5 CASSYDRTQRGYTF TGTGCCAGCAGTTACGATAGGACGCAACGCGGCTACACCTTC
. 15 TRBJ1-2 . TRBV5-1 CASSLAQGPLHGYTF TGCGCCAGCAGCTTGGCACAGGGACCCCTCCATGGCTACACCTTC
. 13 TRBJ1-1 . TRBV5-4 CASSWRRNTEAFF TGTGCCAGCAGCTGGCGAAGGAACACTGAAGCTTTCTTT
. 14 TRBJ1-2 TRBD1 TRBV6-6 CASNGQGTNYGYTF TGTGCCAGCAATGGACAGGGGACTAACTATGGCTACACCTTC
. 14 TRBJ2-5 TRBD2 TRBV7-2 CASSATSLGETQYF TGTGCCAGCAGCGCGACTAGCTTAGGAGAGACCCAGTACTTC
. 13 TRBJ2-7 . TRBV2 CASKISGPYEQYF TGTGCCAGCAAGATTAGCGGACCCTACGAGCAGTACTTC
. 14 TRBJ1-1 . TRBV10-3 CAIRNTIMNTEAFF TGTGCCATCAGGAACACGATTATGAACACTGAAGCTTTCTTT
. 17 TRBJ1-2 TRBD1 TRBV7-2 CASSLVYWDSLNYGYTF TGTGCCAGCAGCTTAGTGTATTGGGACAGTCTTAACTATGGCTACACCTTC
. 15 TRBJ2-3 . TRBV30 CAWSVHRAGTDTQYF TGTGCCTGGAGTGTACATCGGGCTGGGACAGATACGCAGTATTTT
. 15 TRBJ2-2 . TRBV5-5 CASSLFLSNTGELFF TGTGCCAGCAGCTTGTTTCTGTCGAACACCGGGGAGCTGTTTTTT
many 13 TRBJ1-5 . TRBV19 CASSMGGNQPQHF TGTGCCAGTAGTATGGGGGGAAATCAGCCCCAGCATTTT
once 15 TRBJ2-5 TRBD1 TRBV6-1 CASSEIQGGIQTQYF TGTGCCAGCAGTGAGATACAGGGGGGAATCCAGACCCAGTACTTC
. 15 TRBJ2-1 . TRBV7-2 CASSLARGTYNEQFF TGTGCCAGCAGCTTAGCGAGAGGAACCTACAATGAGCAGTTCTTC
. 15 TRBJ2-1 . TRBV2 CASRVEGGSYNEQFF TGTGCCAGCAGGGTTGAGGGGGGGTCCTACAATGAGCAGTTCTTC
. 15 TRBJ1-1 TRBD1 TRBV30 CAWSASGTVNTEAFF TGTGCCTGGAGTGCCTCCGGGACAGTGAACACTGAAGCTTTCTTT
. 13 TRBJ2-7 . TRBV13 CASTHLAGHEQYF TGTGCCAGCACCCATTTAGCAGGCCACGAGCAGTACTTC
few 13 TRBJ1-2 . TRBV28 CASSFRRGEGYTF TGTGCCAGCAGTTTCCGCCGCGGGGAAGGCTACACCTTC
. 14 TRBJ1-1 TRBD1 TRBV5-1 CASSPGTGGTEAFF TGCGCCAGCAGCCCCGGGACAGGGGGTACTGAAGCTTTCTTT
. 12 TRBJ2-2 . TRBV6-5 CASRPRSGELFF TGTGCCAGCAGACCCAGGAGCGGGGAGCTGTTTTTT
. 14 TRBJ2-3 . TRBV7-9 CASSRDSPTDTQYF TGTGCCAGCAGCCGGGACTCCCCCACAGATACGCAGTATTTT
. 11 TRBJ1-6 . TRBV20-1 CSAEAYSPLHF TGCAGTGCCGAGGCATATTCACCCCTCCACTTT
. 14 TRBJ1-3 . TRBV2 CASREQTSGNTIYF TGTGCCAGCAGAGAACAGACCTCTGGAAACACCATATATTTT
. 14 TRBJ1-1 . TRBV5-8 CASSLWETGTEAFF TGTGCCAGCAGCTTGTGGGAGACGGGCACTGAAGCTTTCTTT